The rows below give T cell receptor beta chains drawn from one sample of a study of blood T cell repertoires in COVID-19. Generated by immunoSEQ multiplex PCR, the TCRdb table keeps only in-frame clones and is missing some. The sample consists of roughly 100,000 clones, roughly 90% of them appearing once. Sequencing input: peripheral blood. These receptor sequences come from a woman aged 55-70 years with acute or convalescent COVID-19. The CDR3 runs from the conserved cysteine through the conserved F or W. D genes are given only for firm matches. Clone size is given for some rows only: seen once, a few or many times, or a class if the clone is expanded.

clone_size	j_call	v_call	d_call	cdr3_nt	cdr3_aa
-	TRBJ2-1	TRBV24-1	TRBD2	TGTGCCACCAGTGATAGACTAGCGGGAGAGGATGAGCAGTTCTTC	CATSDRLAGEDEQFF
-	TRBJ1-2	TRBV5-1	-	TGCGCCAGCAGCTTGGGTGAGACATCTGGCTACACCTTC	CASSLGETSGYTF
-	TRBJ2-3	TRBV19	-	TGTGCCAGTGGACAGAGTTTGACAGATACGCAGTATTTT	CASGQSLTDTQYF
-	TRBJ1-3	TRBV28	-	TGTGCCAGCAGTTTACCCGGAGGCTCTGGAAACACCATATATTTT	CASSLPGGSGNTIYF
-	TRBJ1-2	TRBV2	-	-	CASSERFGGGSF
-	TRBJ2-4	TRBV18	-	TGTGCCAGCTCACCATCTACAGGTTTAGACAAAAACATTCAGTACTTC	CASSPSTGLDKNIQYF
-	TRBJ2-5	TRBV10-1	TRBD1	TGCGCCAGCAGTCTCGGCCAAGGGGGCGACGAGACCCAGTACTTC	CASSLGQGGDETQYF
-	TRBJ2-1	TRBV5-5	TRBD2	TGTGCCAGCAGCCGAACTAGCGGGGGTCGCAATGAGCAGTTCTTC	CASSRTSGGRNEQFF
few	TRBJ2-1	TRBV2	-	TGTGCCAGCACCCGCGACGGGGAGCAGTTCTTC	CASTRDGEQFF
-	TRBJ2-3	TRBV19	TRBD2	TGTGCCAGTAGTGTGGAACTAGCGGGAGTTCGAGATACGCAGTATTTT	CASSVELAGVRDTQYF
-	TRBJ1-1	TRBV5-1	TRBD1	TGCGCCAGCAGCCGGGGGGGACAGTTCACTGAAGCTTTCTTT	CASSRGGQFTEAFF
-	TRBJ1-2	TRBV18	-	TGTGCCAGCTCACTCACAGACGACTATGGCTACACCTTC	CASSLTDDYGYTF
-	TRBJ1-2	TRBV7-2	-	TGTGCCAGCAGCCTCACACCTGGCTCTAACTATGGCTACACCTTC	CASSLTPGSNYGYTF
-	TRBJ1-2	TRBV6-1	-	TGTGCCAGCAGTGATTACAGGTACTATGGCTACACCTTC	CASSDYRYYGYTF
once	TRBJ2-1	TRBV28	-	TGTGCCAGCAGTTTAGAGGGAGATCTCTACAATGAGCAGTTCTTC	CASSLEGDLYNEQFF
-	TRBJ2-1	TRBV28	-	TGTGCCATCCAAAGGGGGAATGAGCAGTTCTTC	CAIQRGNEQFF
-	TRBJ2-3	TRBV2	-	TGTGCCAGCAGTGAACTAATCAGACAATCTTTT	CASSELIRQSF
few	TRBJ1-1	TRBV7-3	TRBD1	TGTGCCAGCAGCCCTCTCAGGGGGACTGAAGCTTTCTTT	CASSPLRGTEAFF
-	TRBJ2-1	TRBV4-2	-	TGTGCCAGCAGCCAAGAAACGGGAACCATTTCTGAGCAGTTCTTC	CASSQETGTISEQFF
-	TRBJ2-1	TRBV19	TRBD2	TGTGCCAGTACTCCCCGGGAGGGGGGGCATCCCTACAATGAGCAGTTCTTC	CASTPREGGHPYNEQFF
-	TRBJ1-5	TRBV9	TRBD1	TGTGCCAGCAGCGTAGGAGGGACAGGGGGTCAGCCCCAGCATTTT	CASSVGGTGGQPQHF
-	TRBJ2-7	TRBV18	TRBD2	TGTGCCAGCTCACCACCGTTCGGGAGCGGGATAGAGGGGGAGCAGTACTTC	CASSPPFGSGIEGEQYF
-	TRBJ2-1	TRBV5-1	TRBD2	TGCGCCAGCAGCTTGGTAGCGGGAGATCAAGCCACTAAGTTCTTC	CASSLVAGDQATKFF
-	TRBJ2-2	TRBV15	-	TGTGCCACCAGCAGAGATCCCCCTAGGACGGGGAGCGCCGGGGAGCTGTTTTTT	CATSRDPPRTGSAGELFF
-	TRBJ1-5	TRBV28	-	TGTGCCAGCATGGAGGGCAATCAGCCCCAGCATTTT	CASMEGNQPQHF
-	TRBJ2-2	TRBV10-2	-	TGCGCCAGCAGACTACGCAGAACCGGGGAGCTGTTTTTT	CASRLRRTGELFF
-	TRBJ1-1	TRBV5-5	-	TGTGCCAGCACCACTCTTGTTACGAACACTGAAGCTTTCTTT	CASTTLVTNTEAFF
-	TRBJ1-1	TRBV5-1	-	TGCGCCAGCCGGGGGGTATTCACTGAAGCTTTCTTT	CASRGVFTEAFF
-	TRBJ2-1	TRBV5-1	TRBD2	TGCGCCAGCAGCTTAGGCGGGAGTAAGAGCTCCTACAATGAGCAGTTCTTC	CASSLGGSKSSYNEQFF
-	TRBJ1-1	TRBV14	-	TGTGCCAGCCGCCGGGAGGGAGGGAACACTGAAGCTTTCTTT	CASRREGGNTEAFF
-	TRBJ1-6	TRBV6-5	-	TGTGCCAGCCGGGGTCGGGGAGTTCATAATTCACCCCTCCACTTT	CASRGRGVHNSPLHF
-	TRBJ2-2	TRBV24-1	-	TGTGCCACCAGTAGGGAGTACACCGGGGAGCTGTTTTTT	CATSREYTGELFF
-	TRBJ1-1	TRBV6-1	-	TGTGCCAGCAGTGAACAGGCAGGGGTTAACACTGAAGCTTTCTTT	CASSEQAGVNTEAFF
-	TRBJ1-1	TRBV12-3/TRBV12-4	-	TGTGCCAGCAGTTCGGGACTAAGCACTGAAGCTTTCTTT	CASSSGLSTEAFF
-	TRBJ1-3	TRBV11-2	TRBD1	TGTGCCAGCAGCTTAGACAGGGGGAACACCATATATTTT	CASSLDRGNTIYF
-	TRBJ2-5	TRBV28	-	TGTGCCAGCAGTTTTACGGGAAGGGAGACCCAGTACTTC	CASSFTGRETQYF
-	TRBJ2-3	TRBV5-1	TRBD2	TGCGCCAGCGGCACTAGCGGTCTTAGCACAGATACGCAGTATTTT	CASGTSGLSTDTQYF